This T cell receptor (beta chain) was documented in a study of T-cell memory formation after mild COVID-19. Study at large: Largely, TCR clusters stayed within a single donor.

Germline V gene lookup returns CDR1 MGHRA and CDR2 YSYEKL. The ends were cut back, 0 bases at V and 2 bases at J, with 11 bases in the middle. This CDR3 spans 15 amino acids. Via MiXCR, TCRdb re-called the 5' RACE reads, giving one row per CDR3 protein. The data show about 270,000 distinct CDR3 sequences, with about a sixth seen just once and roughly 23% held by the top ten. The sequenced sample was PBMCs or a T cell subset sorted from them (not recorded which). The clonotype was recovered from a man aged 18 to 29 who had mild COVID-19 (a few samples of this study predate the infection). Cell type and time point are not known. This sequence joins TRBV4-1 and TRBJ2-7; possible D gene TRBD2, 6 bases. In nucleotides, the CDR3 is TGCGCCAGCAGCCAAGAACGGTGGAGGGCCTACGAGCAGTACTTC. Its translation is CASSQERWRAYEQYF.